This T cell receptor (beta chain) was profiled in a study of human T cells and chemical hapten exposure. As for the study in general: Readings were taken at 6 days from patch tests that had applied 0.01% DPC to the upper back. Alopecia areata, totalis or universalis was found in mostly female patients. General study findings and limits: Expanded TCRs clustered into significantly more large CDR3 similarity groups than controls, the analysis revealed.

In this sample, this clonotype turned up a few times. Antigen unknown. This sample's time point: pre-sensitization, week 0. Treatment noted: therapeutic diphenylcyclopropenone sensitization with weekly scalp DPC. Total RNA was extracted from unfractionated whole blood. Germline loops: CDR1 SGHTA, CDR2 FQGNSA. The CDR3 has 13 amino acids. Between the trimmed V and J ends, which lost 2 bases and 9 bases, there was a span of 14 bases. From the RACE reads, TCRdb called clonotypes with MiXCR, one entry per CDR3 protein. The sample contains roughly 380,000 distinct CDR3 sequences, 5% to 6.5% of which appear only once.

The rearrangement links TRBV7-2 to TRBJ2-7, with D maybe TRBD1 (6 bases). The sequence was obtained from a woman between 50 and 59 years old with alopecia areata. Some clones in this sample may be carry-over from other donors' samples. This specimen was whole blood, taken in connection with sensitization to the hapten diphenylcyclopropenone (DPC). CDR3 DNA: TGTGCCAGCAGCTTAATAACAGGGTCCTGGCAGTACTTC. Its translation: CASSLITGSWQYF.